This TCR beta chain came from a study of T cell responses to AZD1222 COVID-19 vaccine. Study-wide findings and caveats: Most donors were white British and more were female, and clonal diversity was possibly underestimated. Seropositive status at baseline applied to only six AZD1222 recipients.

Second-dose recipients at about 4 or about 12 weeks were treated as one pooled group. V gave up 3 bases and J gave up 3 bases, with 11 bases separating them. CDR1 is MNHEY and CDR2 is SMNVEV in the germline V gene (reference sequence). There are 14 residues in the CDR3. As regards this clone: Its antigen remains unknown.

The assay was immunoSEQ multiplex PCR, and TCRdb's table has in-frame clones only and misses some. This sample has around 120,000 clones, with about 88% found just once. This sequence joins TRBV27 and TRBJ1-2; tentative D call: TRBD1 (6 bases). The specimen was peripheral blood, collected 28 days after the second AZD1222 dose. This clonotype originated in an adult who received the AZD1222 COVID-19 vaccine. CDR3: CASSFGRGDYGYTF. The CDR3 nucleotides are TGTGCCAGCAGTTTCGGCAGGGGCGACTATGGCTACACCTTC.